Presented here are 20 T cell receptor beta chains from one specimen sequenced in a study of shared clonotypes between healthy human individuals. Profiled with immunoSEQ multiplex PCR; TCRdb holds only in-frame clones, not every one. The table records about 680,000 clones, roughly 73% of them present only once. Sequenced sample: memory CD4+ T cells sorted from blood. Subset: CD45RA-negative fraction. These TCRs come from a woman aged 25 to 45 in good health.

This chain joins TRBV11-1 and TRBJ2-2; D is perhaps TRBD2 (6 bases). V was pared by 6 bases and J by 5 bases, with 13 bases between. CDR3 length: 14 amino acids. Germline CDR1 SGHAT, CDR2 FQDESV (reference sequence). The CDR3 is CASSRGAGTGELFF. The CDR3 DNA follows: TGTGCCAGCAGTCGTGGGGCGGGGACCGGGGAGCTGTTTTTT. The complete variable domain, with remaining parts taken from reference TRBV11-1 and TRBJ2-2, reads EAEVAQSPRYKITEKSQAVAFWCDPISGHATLYWYRQILGQGPELLVQFQDESVVDDSQLPKDRFSAERLKGVDSTLKIQPAELGDSAMYLCASSRGAGTGELFFGEGSRLTVL.

This clone has only a few counts. V is TRBV27 and J is TRBJ1-4; D possibly corresponds to TRBD1 (5 bases). There are 13 residues in the CDR3. Trimming took off 8 bases at V and 7 bases at J, with 14 bases between the two ends. CDR1 is MNHEY and CDR2 is SMNVEV in the germline V gene (reference sequence). CDR3 nucleotide sequence: TGTGCCAGCGGGCAGGGCATTCTTGAAAAACTGTTTTTT. It codes for CASGQGILEKLFF.

This clone was detected once. This may stem from a read error, because a much larger clone lies one nucleotide away. The sample carries other DNA sequences with the same CDR3. The V gene is TRBV11-2, the J gene TRBJ1-5; tentative D call: TRBD1 (5 bases). Germline CDR1 is SGHAT and CDR2 is FQNNGV. The CDR3 length is 14 residues. Between the trimmed V and J ends, which lost 0 bases and 2 bases, there was a span of 5 bases. The CDR3 DNA sequence: TGTGCCAGCAGCTTAGAGGGGGGCAATCAGCCCCAGCATTTT. Translation: CASSLEGGNQPQHF.

The J gene is TRBJ2-3, the V gene TRBV5-6; D may be TRBD2 (5 bases). The ends were cut back, 7 bases at V and 6 bases at J, with 21 bases in the middle. The CDR3 totals 15 residues. Looked up from germline, CDR1 is SGHDT and CDR2 is YYEEEE. Here the CDR3 DNA reads TGTGCCAGCCAAGGAGGATCCACCAAAGTTGATACGCAGTATTTT. It is translated as CASQGGSTKVDTQYF. Full variable domain (remainder filled in from reference TRBV5-6 and TRBJ2-3): DAGVTQSPTHLIKTRGQQVTLRCSPKSGHDTVSWYQQALGQGPQFIFQYYEEEERQRGNFPDRFSGHQFPNYSSELNVNALLLGDSALYLCASQGGSTKVDTQYFGPGTRLTVL.

Notes on this clone: The sample holds other DNA sequences that translate to the same CDR3. This chain connects TRBV29-1 to TRBJ2-5; no clear D. Germline V lookup: CDR1 SQVTM, CDR2 ANQGSEA. Trimming cost V 2 bases and J 2 bases, with 6 bases left between them. CDR3 size: 12 residues. CDR3 coding DNA: TGCAGCGTTGAACGGAGACAAGAGACCCAGTACTTC. It codes for CSVERRQETQYF.

A single count supports this clone. The chain uses TRBV13 and TRBJ2-7; TRBD2 aligns across 9 bases. Germline CDR1 is PRHDT and CDR2 is FYEKMQ (reference sequence). This CDR3 region has 17 residues. Germline trimming cut 5 bases from V and 0 bases from J; bases unmatched to any gene: 11. CDR3 sequence: CASSPPLYSGSSYEQYF. The CDR3 coding sequence is TGTGCCAGCAGCCCCCCCCTATATAGCGGGAGCTCCTACGAGCAGTACTTC. The variable domain in full, completed from reference TRBV13 and TRBJ2-7, reads AAGVIQSPRHLIKEKRETATLKCYPIPRHDTVYWYQQGPGQDPQFLISFYEKMQSDKGSIPDRFSAQQFSDYHSELNMSSLELGDSALYFCASSPPLYSGSSYEQYFGPGTRLTVT.

The V and J genes are TRBV28 and TRBJ2-3; D remains unclear. Germline CDR1 reads MDHEN; CDR2 reads SYDVKM. The V and J ends lost 5 bases and 6 bases respectively, with 6 bases between them. This CDR3 spans 11 amino acids. The CDR3 sequence: CASSERDTQYF. The CDR3 bases are TGTGCCAGCAGTGAGAGGGATACGCAGTATTTT. Drawing the rest from reference TRBV28 and TRBJ2-3, the complete variable domain is DVKVTQSSRYLVKRTGEKVFLECVQDMDHENMFWYRQDPGLGLRLIYFSYDVKMKEKGDIPEGYSVSREKKERFSLILESASTNQTSMYLCASSERDTQYFGPGTRLTVL.

This clone was recorded a few times. The genes are TRBV28 and TRBJ1-2; tentatively, D is TRBD1 (6 bases). This CDR3 comprises 12 residues. Trimming took off 5 bases at V and 8 bases at J, with 12 bases between the two ends. Germline CDR1 MDHEN, CDR2 SYDVKM. As DNA, the CDR3 is TGTGCCAGCAGTCTGCGGACAGCCGGCTACACCTTC. Encoded protein: CASSLRTAGYTF.

The genes are TRBV7-8 and TRBJ2-7, with TRBD2 identical over 8 bases. Unmatched junction bases numbered 8, after V lost 0 bases and J lost 7 bases. The CDR3 spans 15 residues. The V gene's germline CDR1 is SGHVS and CDR2 FQNEAQ. CDR3 DNA: TGTGCCAGCAGCTTAGCGTCAGCGGGGGTGTGGGAGCAGTACTTC. Translating gives CASSLASAGVWEQYF.

The rearrangement links TRBV10-3 to TRBJ1-5, with D maybe TRBD1 (5 bases). CDR3 length: 14 amino acids. Germline assignment: CDR1 ENHRY and CDR2 SYGVKD. The V and J ends lost 2 bases and 7 bases respectively, with 12 bases between them. The CDR3 loop is CAISEIQGRQPQHF. CDR3 bases: TGTGCCATCAGTGAGATCCAGGGACGACAGCCCCAGCATTTT.

V gene TRBV23-1 combines with J gene TRBJ2-5; 8 bases agree with TRBD1. TRBV23-1 counts as an open reading frame of uncertain function. Trimming took 0 bases from V and 2 from J; bases not matched to a gene: 8. The CDR3 totals 17 residues. In nucleotides, the CDR3 is TGCGCCAGCAGTCAATCTCACCGGACAGGGTGGCAAGAGACCCAGTACTTC. Translating gives CASSQSHRTGWQETQYF.

The J gene is TRBJ2-3, the V gene TRBV5-5, with TRBD2 matching 7 bases. In germline, CDR1 is SGHKS, CDR2 YYEKEE (reference sequence). The CDR3 has 18 residues. J lost 2 bases, V lost 1 base, and 13 bases had no gene match. The CDR3 spells CASSLRWREWDLTDTQYF. CDR3 in DNA: TGTGCCAGCAGCTTGCGGTGGCGGGAGTGGGACCTCACAGATACGCAGTATTTT.

The J gene is TRBJ2-6, the V gene TRBV4-1; no firm D call. Germline loops: CDR1 MGHRA, CDR2 YSYEKL. V was shortened by 0 bases and J by 0 bases, with 12 bases between the two germline ends. The CDR3 covers 18 residues. Here the CDR3 DNA reads TGCGCCAGCAGCCAAGAGAACGTCGCACGCTCTGGGGCCAACGTCCTGACTTTC. This sequence encodes CASSQENVARSGANVLTF.

V and J are TRBV28 and TRBJ2-7; the match to TRBD2 covers 14 bases. Unmatched junction bases numbered 5, after V lost 10 bases and J lost 0 bases. Germline loops: CDR1 MDHEN, CDR2 SYDVKM. The CDR3 length is 15 residues. CDR3 sequence (DNA): TGTGCCACCGTTGGACTAGCGGGAGGCTCCTACGAGCAGTACTTC. Translation: CATVGLAGGSYEQYF.

The CDR3 loop is CAASPIDFSNQPQHF. The CDR3 bases are TGTGCCGCCTCCCCTATCGATTTTAGCAATCAGCCCCAGCATTTT. The V gene is TRBV19, the J gene TRBJ1-5; D unresolved. Germline values: CDR1 LNHDA, CDR2 SQIVND (reference sequence). V lost 11 bases, J lost 0 bases, and 17 bases lay in between. This CDR3 has 15 amino acids. Full variable domain (missing parts from reference TRBV19 and TRBJ1-5): DGGITQSPKYLFRKEGQNVTLSCEQNLNHDAMYWYRQDPGQGLRLIYYSQIVNDFQKGDIAEGYSVSREKKESFPLTVTSAQKNPTAFYLCAASPIDFSNQPQHFGDGTRLSIL.

Note on this clone: Other DNA sequences in the same sample also yield this CDR3. V and J are TRBV5-1 and TRBJ2-7; D is uncertain. This CDR3 is built from 13 residues. The V end lost 0 bases, the J end lost 3 bases, and 7 bases lay between the germline ends. Germline lookup yields CDR1 SGHRS and CDR2 YFSETQ. CDR3 nucleotide sequence: TGCGCCAGCAGCTTGGGGCAGAGCTACGAGCAGTACTTC. This codes for CASSLGQSYEQYF.

V gene TRBV5-1 combines with J gene TRBJ2-2; no firm D call. The V gene lost 0 bases and the J gene lost 5 bases, with 14 bases spanning the gap. This CDR3 has 16 residues. Germline loops: CDR1 SGHRS, CDR2 YFSETQ. The chain's CDR3 is CASSLAAPTRTGELFF. For the CDR3, the DNA is TGCGCCAGCAGCTTGGCAGCGCCAACCCGAACCGGGGAGCTGTTTTTT.

With respect to this clone: Other DNA sequences in the same sample also yield this CDR3. The chain is built from TRBV5-4 and TRBJ2-7; TRBD2 aligns across 13 bases. Germline V gives CDR1 SGHNT, CDR2 YYREEE (reference sequence). CDR3 length equals 16 residues. The junction had 7 bases not matched to a gene; V was cut back by 4 bases and J by 3 bases. As DNA, the CDR3 is TGTGCCAGCAGCCCCGGACTAGCGGGAGATCTCTACGAGCAGTACTTC. Translation: CASSPGLAGDLYEQYF.

The V gene is TRBV29-1, the J gene TRBJ2-3; 10 bases are shared with TRBD2. J lost 5 bases, V lost 3 bases, and 5 bases had no gene match. Germline V gene lookup returns CDR1 SQVTM and CDR2 ANQGSEA. CDR3 length: 14 residues. The CDR3 DNA sequence: TGCAGCGTTGATTCTAGCGGGAGCGGAGATACGCAGTATTTT. This sequence encodes CSVDSSGSGDTQYF.

The V call is TRBV4-2, the J call TRBJ2-5; 9 nucleotides agree with TRBD2. The germline V gene encodes CDR1 LGHNA and CDR2 YNFKEQ. CDR3 length: 17 amino acids. Germline trimming cut 3 bases from V and 4 bases from J; bases unmatched to any gene: 12. The chain's CDR3 is CASSHGTSISRGETQYF. The DNA of the CDR3 is TGTGCCAGCAGCCACGGGACTAGCATCTCCCGGGGAGAGACCCAGTACTTC.